Following are 18 T cell receptor beta chains from one sample sequenced in a study of blood T cell repertoires in COVID-19. Profiled with immunoSEQ multiplex PCR; TCRdb holds only in-frame clones, not every one. The repertoire includes about 150,000 clones, around four fifths of them detected once, and under 3% sits in the top ten. Material: peripheral blood. The source is a woman aged 40-49 years with active or convalescent COVID-19.

This chain links TRBV7-9 with TRBJ2-3, with 10 bases that match TRBD2. The germline V gene encodes CDR1 SEHNR and CDR2 FQNEAQ (reference sequence). V was clipped by 6 bases and J by 0 bases; unmatched bases: 9. CDR3 size: 17 residues. CDR3 DNA sequence: TGTGCCAGCAGATATCCCGGGACTAGCGCCAGCACAGATACGCAGTATTTT. Translating gives CASRYPGTSASTDTQYF. The whole variable domain, remainder taken from reference TRBV7-9 and TRBJ2-3, is DTGVSQNPRHKITKRGQNVTFRCDPISEHNRLYWYRQTLGQGPEFLTYFQNEAQLEKSRLLSDRFSAERPKGSFSTLEIQRTEQGDSAMYLCASRYPGTSASTDTQYFGPGTRLTVL.

The chain employs TRBV13 and TRBJ1-1; possibly TRBD1 for D (5 bases). Germline CDR1 and CDR2: PRHDT and FYEKMQ (reference sequence). This CDR3 spans 14 amino acids. V was pared by 1 base and J by 7 bases, with 13 bases between. The DNA for the CDR3 is TGTGCCAGCAGCTTAGTAGGGGCCGGGGGTGAAGCTTTCTTT. Protein sequence: CASSLVGAGGEAFF.

The chain joins TRBV5-1 to TRBJ2-1; TRBD2 matches at 14 bases. The CDR3 contains 16 residues. V gave up 0 bases and J gave up 10 bases; unmatched junction bases: 6. Per the germline V gene, CDR1 is SGHRS and CDR2 is YFSETQ. CDR3 sequence reads: CASSLAGTSGGQEQFF. The CDR3 region has the DNA TGCGCCAGCAGCTTGGCCGGGACTAGCGGGGGACAAGAGCAGTTCTTC.

The chain is built from TRBV3-1 (or the pseudogene TRBV3-2) and TRBJ2-7; D is perhaps TRBD1 (5 bases). The CDR3 covers 15 residues. CDR1 is LGHDT, CDR2 YNNKEL, per germline (reference sequence). V lost 1 base to trimming and J lost 2 bases, with 12 bases between them. The CDR3 sequence: CASSQGRQNTYEQYF. Written as DNA, the CDR3 is TGTGCCAGCAGCCAAGGTCGACAGAACACCTACGAGCAGTACTTC.

V and J are TRBV9 and TRBJ2-2; a possible D gene is TRBD2 (7 bases). The V end was cut by 4 bases, the J end by 6 bases, with 16 bases between. The CDR3 spans 15 residues. Germline lookup yields CDR1 SGDLS and CDR2 YYNGEE. CDR3 loop: CASSPQGGVSGELFF. CDR3 DNA sequence: TGTGCCAGCAGCCCACAAGGGGGGGTGTCCGGGGAGCTGTTTTTT.

The chain carries TRBV6-2 or TRBV6-3 and TRBJ2-7; 8 bases are a match to TRBD1. The CDR3 spans 17 residues. The V gene's germline CDR1 is MNHEY and CDR2 SVGEGT. The junction had 12 bases not matched to a gene; V was cut back by 2 bases and J by 3 bases. The DNA for the CDR3 is TGTGCCAGCAGTTACCCCCAGGACAGGGAGGACCACTACGAGCAGTACTTC. Residues: CASSYPQDREDHYEQYF.

The chain combines TRBV5-1 with TRBJ1-6, with 9 bases matching TRBD1. This CDR3 is 16 amino acids long. Trimming at V came to 4 bases and at J to 6 bases, leaving 8 bases not matched to a gene. CDR1 is SGHRS and CDR2 is YFSETQ in the germline V gene. The CDR3 region has the DNA TGCGCCAGCAGCGCCGGGACAGGGAGGAGTAATTCACCCCTCCACTTT. Translation: CASSAGTGRSNSPLHF.

The chain is built from TRBV6-2 or TRBV6-3 and TRBJ2-7, with D possibly matching TRBD1 (5 bases). The CDR3 is 12 amino acids. Looked up from germline, CDR1 is MNHEY and CDR2 is SVGEGT. V gave up 6 bases and J gave up 7 bases, with 13 bases separating them. The CDR3 nucleotides are TGTGCCAGCAGCCTCGCTACAGGAGAGCAGTACTTC. It translates to CASSLATGEQYF.

The CDR3 DNA reads as TGTGCCAGCAGTTACTCGGGCAGGTCGGAAGAAAAACTGTTTTTT. It codes for CASSYSGRSEEKLFF. V is TRBV6-6 and J is TRBJ1-4, with D hard to call. CDR1 is MNHNY, CDR2 SVGAGI, per germline (reference sequence). CDR3 length: 15 amino acids. The germline V and J ends were trimmed by 0 bases and 8 bases, with 13 bases remaining between them.

The chain uses TRBV7-2 and TRBJ1-5; TRBD1 agrees at 10 bases. In germline, CDR1 is SGHTA, CDR2 FQGNSA. V was pared by 3 bases and J by 5 bases, with 7 bases of the junction left unmatched. The CDR3 runs 16 residues. CDR3 nucleotide sequence: TGTGCCAGCAGCTTTTACCGGGACAGGGGTCATCAGCCCCAGCATTTT. This codes for CASSFYRDRGHQPQHF.

CDR3 loop: CASSQEVGGSYNEQFF. For the CDR3, the DNA is TGTGCCAGCAGCCAAGAGGTCGGGGGCTCCTACAATGAGCAGTTCTTC. The rearrangement uses TRBV16 and TRBJ2-1, with D maybe TRBD2 (6 bases). Germline V gene lookup returns CDR1 KGHSY and CDR2 FQNENV. V lost 2 bases to trimming and J lost 0 bases, with 11 bases between them. CDR3 length: 16 amino acids.

V is TRBV6-4 and J is TRBJ1-2, with 12 bases aligning to TRBD1. Per the germline V gene, CDR1 is MRHNA and CDR2 is SNTAGT. This CDR3 comprises 17 residues. V lost 6 bases to trimming and J lost 2 bases; unmatched junction nucleotides: 10. CDR3 bases: TGTGCCAGCAGCGCCGGGACAGGGGGCGCCGGGAACTATGGCTACACCTTC. Residues: CASSAGTGGAGNYGYTF.

CDR3 protein: CASSPRVNEKLFF. CDR3 in DNA: TGTGCCAGCAGCCCCCGGGTTAATGAAAAACTGTTTTTT. The rearrangement uses TRBV3-1 (or the pseudogene TRBV3-2) and TRBJ1-4; D unresolved. Trimming cost V 4 bases and J 4 bases, with 7 bases left between them. This CDR3 is built from 13 residues. Germline V gene data show CDR1 as LGHDT and CDR2 as YNNKEL (reference sequence).

The chain combines TRBV28 with TRBJ2-7, with a weak D call TRBD1 (5 bases). From germline, CDR1 is MDHEN and CDR2 SYDVKM. The CDR3 spans 13 residues. V was clipped by 2 bases and J by 6 bases, with 11 bases between them. CDR3 DNA: TGTGCCAGCAGTTTACGGCCCAGGGCCGAGCAGTACTTC. Translated, it gives CASSLRPRAEQYF.

DNA for the CDR3: TGTGCCAGCAGTGGTCGGCAGGAAAAGAATTCACCCCTCCACTTT. It codes for CASSGRQEKNSPLHF. The chain carries TRBV2 and TRBJ1-6; D gene uncertain. V lost 4 bases, J lost 7 bases, and 14 bases lay in between. The CDR3 is 15 residues long. Germline V gene sequence: CDR1 SNHLY, CDR2 FYNNEI. The variable domain in full, completed from reference TRBV2 and TRBJ1-6, reads EPEVTQTPSHQVTQMGQEVILRCVPISNHLYFYWYRQILGQKVEFLVSFYNNEISEKSEIFDDQFSVERPDGSNFTLKIRSTKLEDSAMYFCASSGRQEKNSPLHFGNGTRLTVT.

V gene TRBV10-3 combines with J gene TRBJ2-5, with 12 bases fitting TRBD2. The V and J ends lost 4 bases and 5 bases, in that order; junction bases with no gene match: 17. The CDR3 extends over 19 amino acids. Germline CDR1 is ENHRY and CDR2 is SYGVKD. CDR3 DNA: TGTGCCATCAGTGCCGGAACGACTAGCGGGAGCCGGGGATGGGAGACCCAGTACTTC. As protein: CAISAGTTSGSRGWETQYF.

CDR3 protein: CASSYSGGYTEAFF. The CDR3 coding sequence is TGTGCCAGCAGTTACTCGGGAGGGTACACTGAAGCTTTCTTT. The genes are TRBV6-5 and TRBJ1-1, with D uncertain. V was shortened by 0 bases and J by 3 bases, with 8 bases between the two germline ends. The germline CDR1 and CDR2 sequences are MNHEY and SVGAGI. This CDR3 comprises 14 residues.

This sequence joins TRBV5-1 and TRBJ1-6, with TRBD1 identical over 8 bases. The CDR3 covers 16 residues. Germline assignment: CDR1 SGHRS and CDR2 YFSETQ. With V trimmed by 0 bases and J by 8 bases, 7 bases remained unmatched. The CDR3 DNA reads TGCGCCAGCAGCTTGGGAGGTTTACAGGGGGATTCACCCCTCCACTTT. Protein product: CASSLGGLQGDSPLHF.